This is a list of T cell receptor beta chains from one sample in a study of blood T cell repertoires in COVID-19. The table came from immunoSEQ multiplex PCR; TCRdb's copy has only in-frame clones and leaves some out. Of 9,500 to 13,000 clones listed, roughly 83% are singletons. Sequenced sample: peripheral blood. All receptors derive from a human donor in a cohort sampled during active COVID-19. The CDR3 runs from the conserved cysteine through the conserved F or W. The order of the fields is clone size, J gene, V gene, D gene, CDR3 protein, CDR3 DNA. D genes are given only for firm matches. Clone sizes are given selectively: once, few, many, or a class where the clone is expanded.

clone size: few; J gene: TRBJ2-7; V gene: TRBV3-1/TRBV3-2; D gene: TRBD2; CDR3 protein: CASSQDVGGSIYEQYF; CDR3 DNA: TGTGCCAGCAGCCAAGACGTGGGGGGGAGTATTTACGAGCAGTACTTC
clone size: few; J gene: TRBJ2-2; V gene: TRBV5-1; D gene: TRBD1; CDR3 protein: CASRTGVRDSTGELFF; CDR3 DNA: TGCGCCAGCAGGACAGGGGTTCGTGATAGCACCGGGGAGCTGTTTTTT
clone size: -; J gene: TRBJ1-3; V gene: TRBV9; D gene: -; CDR3 protein: CASSASSGNTIYF; CDR3 DNA: TGTGCCAGCAGCGCTAGCTCTGGAAACACCATATATTTT
clone size: -; J gene: TRBJ1-4; V gene: TRBV28; D gene: -; CDR3 protein: CASTPRGGIREKLFF; CDR3 DNA: TGTGCCAGCACCCCAAGGGGGGGGATCAGGGAAAAACTGTTTTTT
clone size: -; J gene: TRBJ2-4; V gene: TRBV7-8; D gene: -; CDR3 protein: CASSLGGVGGLGIQYF; CDR3 DNA: TGTGCCAGCAGCTTAGGAGGTGTGGGGGGTCTGGGCATTCAGTACTTC
clone size: once; J gene: TRBJ2-1; V gene: TRBV5-1; D gene: -; CDR3 protein: CASSFLANEQFF; CDR3 DNA: TGCGCCAGCAGCTTCCTAGCCAATGAGCAGTTCTTC
clone size: medium-sized; J gene: TRBJ2-2; V gene: TRBV10-1; D gene: TRBD2; CDR3 protein: CASSLGLAGNTGELFF; CDR3 DNA: TGCGCCAGCAGTTTAGGACTAGCGGGGAACACCGGGGAGCTGTTTTTT
clone size: -; J gene: TRBJ2-3; V gene: TRBV18; D gene: TRBD1; CDR3 protein: CASSTRTGGRTDTQYF; CDR3 DNA: TGTGCCAGCTCAACCCGGACAGGGGGGAGGACAGATACGCAGTATTTT
clone size: -; J gene: TRBJ1-3; V gene: TRBV18; D gene: TRBD1; CDR3 protein: CASSPNRGLGNTIYF; CDR3 DNA: TGTGCCAGCTCACCGAACAGGGGATTGGGAAACACCATATATTTT
clone size: medium-sized; J gene: TRBJ2-7; V gene: TRBV7-9; D gene: -; CDR3 protein: CASSLGGQSYEQYF; CDR3 DNA: TGTGCCAGCAGCTTAGGAGGCCAGTCCTACGAGCAGTACTTC
clone size: -; J gene: TRBJ2-3; V gene: TRBV27; D gene: TRBD1; CDR3 protein: CASSFRPTQGTPSTDTQYF; CDR3 DNA: TGTGCCAGCAGTTTCCGGCCCACACAGGGGACCCCTAGCACAGATACGCAGTATTTT
clone size: -; J gene: TRBJ2-5; V gene: TRBV11-2; D gene: TRBD1; CDR3 protein: CASSLRQGLQETQYF; CDR3 DNA: TGTGCCAGCAGCTTACGACAGGGGCTACAAGAGACCCAGTACTTC
clone size: -; J gene: TRBJ1-4; V gene: TRBV2; D gene: -; CDR3 protein: CASRTRVTNEKLFF; CDR3 DNA: TGTGCCAGCAGAACCCGAGTAACTAATGAAAAACTGTTTTTT
clone size: -; J gene: TRBJ1-2; V gene: TRBV7-9; D gene: TRBD1; CDR3 protein: CASRLGTGVGYTF; CDR3 DNA: TGTGCCAGCAGGTTGGGGACAGGGGTAGGCTACACCTTC
clone size: -; J gene: TRBJ2-6; V gene: TRBV28; D gene: -; CDR3 protein: CASTSSGSGANVLTF; CDR3 DNA: TGTGCCAGCACCTCCAGTGGCTCTGGGGCCAACGTCCTGACTTTC
clone size: -; J gene: TRBJ1-1; V gene: TRBV30; D gene: TRBD1; CDR3 protein: CAWSVGTGNTEAFF; CDR3 DNA: TGTGCCTGGAGTGTCGGGACAGGTAACACTGAAGCTTTCTTT
clone size: few; J gene: TRBJ1-2; V gene: TRBV29-1; D gene: TRBD1; CDR3 protein: CSAPGQGALDYGYTF; CDR3 DNA: TGCAGCGCTCCGGGACAGGGGGCGTTGGACTATGGCTACACCTTC
clone size: -; J gene: TRBJ2-5; V gene: TRBV11-2; D gene: -; CDR3 protein: CASSPGSQETQYF; CDR3 DNA: TGTGCCAGCAGCCCCGGGAGCCAAGAGACCCAGTACTTC
clone size: -; J gene: TRBJ2-6; V gene: TRBV19; D gene: -; CDR3 protein: CASKDTEPSGANVLTF; CDR3 DNA: TGTGCCAGTAAGGACACGGAGCCTTCTGGGGCCAACGTCCTGACTTTC
clone size: -; J gene: TRBJ2-7; V gene: TRBV2; D gene: -; CDR3 protein: CASSGTHSSYEQYF; CDR3 DNA: TGTGCCAGCAGTGGCACCCACAGTTCCTACGAGCAGTACTTC
clone size: -; J gene: TRBJ2-5; V gene: TRBV5-4; D gene: TRBD2; CDR3 protein: CASSLLAGVEGKETQYF; CDR3 DNA: TGTGCCAGCAGCTTACTAGCGGGAGTAGAGGGAAAAGAGACCCAGTACTTC
clone size: once; J gene: TRBJ2-1; V gene: TRBV5-1; D gene: TRBD2; CDR3 protein: CASSPPGLAGMYEQFF; CDR3 DNA: TGCGCCAGCAGCCCTCCGGGACTAGCGGGTATGTATGAGCAGTTCTTC
clone size: -; J gene: TRBJ1-1; V gene: TRBV14; D gene: -; CDR3 protein: CASSQSSRTEAFF; CDR3 DNA: TGTGCCAGCAGCCAATCGTCCCGCACTGAAGCTTTCTTT
clone size: -; J gene: TRBJ1-2; V gene: TRBV28; D gene: -; CDR3 protein: CASSARDYGYTF; CDR3 DNA: TGTGCCAGCAGCGCCCGGGACTATGGCTACACCTTC
clone size: -; J gene: TRBJ1-4; V gene: TRBV19; D gene: TRBD1; CDR3 protein: CASSPGTGGPEKLFF; CDR3 DNA: TGTGCCAGTAGTCCGGGTACAGGGGGCCCCGAAAAACTGTTTTTT
clone size: -; J gene: TRBJ2-7; V gene: TRBV12-3/TRBV12-4; D gene: -; CDR3 protein: CASSLVSSEQYF; CDR3 DNA: TGTGCCAGCAGTTTAGTATCTAGCGAGCAGTACTTC
clone size: -; J gene: TRBJ2-1; V gene: TRBV28; D gene: TRBD1; CDR3 protein: CASSAPGQGGGEQFF; CDR3 DNA: TGTGCCAGCAGTGCCCCGGGACAGGGTGGGGGTGAGCAGTTCTTC
clone size: once; J gene: TRBJ1-5; V gene: TRBV28; D gene: -; CDR3 protein: CASSLYGNQPQHF; CDR3 DNA: TGTGCCAGCAGTTTATACGGGAATCAGCCCCAGCATTTT
clone size: -; J gene: TRBJ2-2; V gene: TRBV11-2; D gene: TRBD2; CDR3 protein: CASRPGRGSGKWGTGELFF; CDR3 DNA: TGTGCCAGCAGACCGGGAAGGGGTAGCGGGAAGTGGGGCACCGGGGAGCTGTTTTTT
clone size: -; J gene: TRBJ2-2; V gene: TRBV29-1; D gene: TRBD1; CDR3 protein: CSVTAGQATGELFF; CDR3 DNA: TGCAGCGTCACGGCGGGACAGGCCACCGGGGAGCTGTTTTTT
clone size: once; J gene: TRBJ2-1; V gene: TRBV7-9; D gene: TRBD2; CDR3 protein: CASSRGLAGVSYNEQFF; CDR3 DNA: TGTGCCAGCAGCCGTGGGCTAGCGGGAGTATCCTACAATGAGCAGTTCTTC
clone size: once; J gene: TRBJ2-7; V gene: TRBV3-1/TRBV3-2; D gene: TRBD2; CDR3 protein: CASSQPQLAPTYEQYF; CDR3 DNA: TGTGCCAGCAGCCAACCCCAACTAGCGCCGACCTACGAGCAGTACTTC
clone size: -; J gene: TRBJ1-5; V gene: TRBV28; D gene: TRBD1; CDR3 protein: CASSSRQGGSQPQHF; CDR3 DNA: TGTGCCAGCAGTTCCCGACAGGGCGGCAGCCAGCCCCAGCATTTT
clone size: -; J gene: TRBJ2-6; V gene: TRBV6-5; D gene: TRBD1; CDR3 protein: CASRTGGSGANVLTF; CDR3 DNA: TGTGCCAGCAGAACAGGGGGCTCTGGGGCCAACGTCCTGACTTTC
clone size: -; J gene: TRBJ1-1; V gene: TRBV27; D gene: TRBD1; CDR3 protein: CASSPGTGEAFF; CDR3 DNA: TGTGCCAGCAGCCCCGGGACAGGTGAAGCTTTCTTT
clone size: -; J gene: TRBJ2-1; V gene: TRBV5-6; D gene: -; CDR3 protein: CASSGGESYNEQFF; CDR3 DNA: TGTGCCAGCAGCGGAGGGGAATCCTACAATGAGCAGTTCTTC
clone size: few; J gene: TRBJ2-1; V gene: TRBV5-5; D gene: -; CDR3 protein: CASSLFLSGGSNEQFF; CDR3 DNA: TGTGCCAGCAGCTTGTTTTTGTCTGGCGGGTCAAATGAGCAGTTCTTC
clone size: -; J gene: TRBJ2-1; V gene: TRBV6-5; D gene: TRBD1; CDR3 protein: CASSRYGQGGDEQFF; CDR3 DNA: TGTGCCAGCAGTCGGTACGGACAGGGGGGAGATGAGCAGTTCTTC
clone size: -; J gene: TRBJ2-3; V gene: TRBV6-1; D gene: TRBD1; CDR3 protein: CASSGGQGTSTDTQYF; CDR3 DNA: TGTGCCAGCAGTGGGGGACAGGGAACTAGCACAGATACGCAGTATTTT
clone size: -; J gene: TRBJ1-2; V gene: TRBV7-2; D gene: -; CDR3 protein: CASSSSPGATYGYTF; CDR3 DNA: TGTGCCAGCAGCTCCTCACCGGGTGCTACGTATGGCTACACCTTC
clone size: -; J gene: TRBJ1-2; V gene: TRBV4-1; D gene: TRBD1; CDR3 protein: CASSQDRQGDYGYTF; CDR3 DNA: TGCGCCAGCAGCCAAGATCGTCAGGGGGACTATGGCTACACCTTC
clone size: once; J gene: TRBJ2-7; V gene: TRBV27; D gene: TRBD1; CDR3 protein: CASSYLRGQGAYEQYF; CDR3 DNA: TGTGCCAGCAGTTATCTGAGGGGACAGGGGGCCTACGAGCAGTACTTC
clone size: -; J gene: TRBJ1-1; V gene: TRBV28; D gene: -; CDR3 protein: CASWGTPNTEAFF; CDR3 DNA: TGTGCCAGCTGGGGGACACCGAACACTGAAGCTTTCTTT
clone size: -; J gene: TRBJ1-2; V gene: TRBV6-4; D gene: TRBD1; CDR3 protein: CASSDGTGGYGYTF; CDR3 DNA: TGTGCCAGCAGTGACGGGACAGGGGGCTATGGCTACACCTTC
clone size: -; J gene: TRBJ2-1; V gene: TRBV27; D gene: TRBD2; CDR3 protein: CASSLLAGDTYNEQFF; CDR3 DNA: TGTGCCAGCAGTTTATTGGCGGGAGATACCTACAATGAGCAGTTCTTC
clone size: -; J gene: TRBJ2-3; V gene: TRBV11-2; D gene: TRBD2; CDR3 protein: CASSLIGLAGAGDTQYF; CDR3 DNA: TGTGCCAGCAGCTTGATTGGACTAGCGGGAGCTGGAGATACGCAGTATTTT
clone size: -; J gene: TRBJ2-3; V gene: TRBV28; D gene: -; CDR3 protein: CASRYTDTQYF; CDR3 DNA: TGTGCCAGCCGCTACACAGATACGCAGTATTTT
clone size: -; J gene: TRBJ1-6; V gene: TRBV5-4; D gene: TRBD1; CDR3 protein: CASSLPGQGRNSPLHF; CDR3 DNA: TGTGCCAGCAGCTTGCCTGGACAGGGCAGGAATTCACCCCTCCACTTT
clone size: -; J gene: TRBJ2-2; V gene: TRBV7-9; D gene: TRBD2; CDR3 protein: CASRKSSGIGELFF; CDR3 DNA: TGTGCCAGCAGAAAATCTAGCGGGATCGGGGAGCTGTTTTTT
clone size: -; J gene: TRBJ1-1; V gene: TRBV30; D gene: -; CDR3 protein: CAWKGQTEAFF; CDR3 DNA: TGTGCCTGGAAAGGACAGACTGAAGCTTTCTTT
clone size: -; J gene: TRBJ2-1; V gene: TRBV30; D gene: TRBD1; CDR3 protein: CAWRGRTGSYNEQFF; CDR3 DNA: TGTGCCTGGAGGGGCCGGACAGGCTCCTACAATGAGCAGTTCTTC
clone size: -; J gene: TRBJ2-7; V gene: TRBV28; D gene: TRBD1; CDR3 protein: CASKGYRGRSSSYEQYF; CDR3 DNA: TGTGCCAGCAAGGGATACAGGGGGCGATCATCCTCCTACGAGCAGTACTTC
clone size: -; J gene: TRBJ1-3; V gene: TRBV6-6; D gene: -; CDR3 protein: CASSYGGSGNTIYF; CDR3 DNA: TGTGCCAGCAGTTACGGAGGCTCTGGAAACACCATATATTTT
clone size: few; J gene: TRBJ2-3; V gene: TRBV6-1; D gene: TRBD2; CDR3 protein: CASSELAGGPDTQYF; CDR3 DNA: TGTGCCAGCAGTGAACTAGCGGGAGGGCCAGATACGCAGTATTTT
clone size: once; J gene: TRBJ1-5; V gene: TRBV19; D gene: -; CDR3 protein: CASSIEAGQGRFISNQPQHF; CDR3 DNA: TGTGCCAGTAGTATAGAGGCTGGGCAGGGAAGATTCATTAGCAATCAGCCCCAGCATTTT
clone size: large; J gene: TRBJ2-2; V gene: TRBV2; D gene: -; CDR3 protein: CASTGLNTGELFF; CDR3 DNA: TGTGCCAGCACCGGACTGAACACCGGGGAGCTGTTTTTT
clone size: -; J gene: TRBJ2-5; V gene: TRBV24-1; D gene: TRBD1; CDR3 protein: CATSDPRRGRGLETQYF; CDR3 DNA: TGTGCCACCAGTGACCCCCGCCGGGGCAGGGGGCTCGAGACCCAGTACTTC
clone size: once; J gene: TRBJ2-7; V gene: TRBV27; D gene: -; CDR3 protein: CASSFLPQGPSVQYF; CDR3 DNA: TGTGCCAGCAGTTTTCTGCCCCAGGGCCCCTCGGTGCAGTACTTC
clone size: -; J gene: TRBJ2-1; V gene: TRBV24-1; D gene: -; CDR3 protein: CATSDSGRGAYNEQFF; CDR3 DNA: TGTGCCACCAGTGATTCCGGTCGGGGTGCCTACAATGAGCAGTTCTTC